Presented here are 17 T cell receptor beta chains from one specimen sequenced in a study of CD8 T cells in Susac syndrome. The authors reverse transcribed roughly 0.5 to 1 ug RNA with random hexamers. TCRdb re-analysed the immunoSEQ multiplex PCR reads in MiXCR, keeping a single row per CDR3 protein. There are about 180,000 distinct CDR3 sequences in the sample; over 90% occur only once, and more than 0.08% lies in the top ten. The sequencing sample was made of CD4+ T cells from PBMCs. The source is a human donor with Susac syndrome.

V is TRBV5-1 and J is TRBJ1-1; 7 bases fit TRBD1. The V and J ends lost 4 bases and 2 bases, in that order; junction bases with no gene match: 8. Per the germline V gene, CDR1 is SGHRS and CDR2 is YFSETQ. There are 15 residues in the CDR3. Here the CDR3 reads CASSRLGTDNTEAFF. The CDR3 bases are TGCGCCAGCAGCCGCCTCGGGACAGATAACACTGAAGCTTTCTTT.

The rearrangement joins TRBV30 to TRBJ2-6; possibly TRBD2 for D (5 bases). This CDR3 contains 17 residues. V was trimmed by 2 bases and J by 3 bases, leaving 17 bases between them. Germline assignment: CDR1 GTSNPN and CDR2 SVGIG (reference sequence). The CDR3 bases are TGTGCCTGGAGTCCTACTTGGGGAGAGGGTGGGGCCAACGTCCTGACTTTC. Amino acid sequence: CAWSPTWGEGGANVLTF.

The V gene is TRBV18, the J gene TRBJ1-1; TRBD1 matches 7 bases. Unmatched junction bases numbered 10, after V lost 1 base and J lost 8 bases. The length of the CDR3 is 15 residues. CDR1 and CDR2 from the germline V gene are KGHSH and LQKENI. The CDR3, as DNA: TGTGCCAGCTCACCACTGGGACAGTTAAAACGAGAAGCTTTCTTT. Amino acid sequence: CASSPLGQLKREAFF.

This clonotype was recorded once. The chain uses TRBV14 and TRBJ2-2; 14 bases are a match to TRBD2. There are 16 residues in the CDR3. The V gene's germline CDR1 is SGHDN and CDR2 FVKESK. The V segment lost 4 bases and the J segment 7 bases; nucleotides outside the gene matches: 5. CDR3 bases: TGTGCCAGCAGCCCGCTGGGACTAGCGGGGGACGGGGAGCTGTTTTTT. It codes for CASSPLGLAGDGELFF.

The gene calls are TRBV7-9 and TRBJ2-7, with TRBD2 identical over 10 bases. The CDR3 covers 15 residues. Germline V gene lookup returns CDR1 SEHNR and CDR2 FQNEAQ (reference sequence). V was clipped by 1 base and J by 4 bases; unmatched bases: 4. CDR3: CASSLGSGRAYEQYF. CDR3 DNA sequence: TGTGCCAGCAGCTTAGGGAGCGGGAGGGCGTACGAGCAGTACTTC.

This clonotype was observed once. The gene calls are TRBV14 and TRBJ1-1, with D unresolved. This CDR3 contains 13 residues. Trimming shortened V by 4 bases and J by 1 base, and 7 bases separated the two germline ends. CDR1 is SGHDN, CDR2 FVKESK, per germline. CDR3 amino acids: CASSPSANTEAFF. The CDR3 DNA reads as TGTGCCAGCAGCCCATCTGCGAACACTGAAGCTTTCTTT.

The rearrangement joins TRBV6-1 to TRBJ1-2; 7 bases align to TRBD1. This CDR3 is built from 16 residues. Losses at the gene ends were 6 bases for V and 9 bases for J; bases not matched to a gene: 19. The germline V gene encodes CDR1 MNHNS and CDR2 SASEGT. For the CDR3, the DNA is TGTGCCAGCAGATCCGGGACAGCCAAAGGACGGAGTAGCTACACCTTC. Protein product: CASRSGTAKGRSSYTF.

This chain uses TRBV3-1 with TRBJ1-2, with D perhaps matching TRBD1 (6 bases). CDR3 length: 15 amino acids. Trimming removed 1 base from V and 5 bases from J, with 14 bases in between. Looked up from germline, CDR1 is LGHDT and CDR2 is YNNKEL (reference sequence). CDR3 amino acids: CASSQAFGDNYGYTF. Here the CDR3 DNA reads TGTGCCAGCAGCCAAGCGTTCGGGGACAATTATGGCTACACCTTC.

The chain combines TRBV20-1 with TRBJ2-7, with a weak D call TRBD1 (5 bases). The V end was cut by 4 bases, the J end by 5 bases, with 9 bases between. CDR3 length: 11 amino acids. Per germline, CDR1 DFQATT and CDR2 SNEGSKA (reference sequence). The CDR3 DNA is TGCAGTGCTACAGGGCCCCACGAGCAGTACTTC. Amino acids: CSATGPHEQYF.

The chain couples TRBV24-1 to TRBJ2-1, with 13 bases aligning to TRBD2. The germline V gene encodes CDR1 KGHDR and CDR2 SFDVKD. The V and J ends lost 4 bases and 4 bases, in that order; junction bases with no gene match: 3. This CDR3 has 16 residues. The CDR3 region is CATSDRTSGSYNEQFF. CDR3 nucleotides: TGTGCCACCAGTGACCGGACTAGCGGGAGTTACAATGAGCAGTTCTTC.

This clonotype was seen just once. The chain has TRBV20-1 and TRBJ2-1; 7 positions agree with TRBD2. J lost 6 bases, V lost 0 bases, and 5 bases had no gene match. The V gene's germline CDR1 is DFQATT and CDR2 SNEGSKA (reference sequence). The CDR3 length is 14 residues. As DNA, the CDR3 is TGCAGTGCTAGAGATCCGGGGAGGGCCAATGAGCAGTTCTTC. Its translation is CSARDPGRANEQFF.

The chain carries TRBV20-1 and TRBJ2-5; D perhaps matches TRBD2 (5 bases). The CDR3 totals 12 residues. Trimming left V 2 bases short and J 5 bases short, with 9 bases between. Germline CDR1 is DFQATT and CDR2 is SNEGSKA (reference sequence). CDR3 sequence: CSARRPSETQYF. CDR3 nucleotide sequence: TGCAGTGCTAGACGTCCTAGCGAGACCCAGTACTTC.

The chain is built from TRBV18 and TRBJ1-1, with D unclear. Germline CDR1 and CDR2: KGHSH and LQKENI. The CDR3 runs 15 residues. The ends were cut back, 1 base at V and 8 bases at J, with 17 bases in the middle. CDR3 amino acids: CASSPRPEYGSEAFF. In DNA form, the CDR3 reads TGTGCCAGCTCACCACGCCCGGAATACGGCAGCGAAGCTTTCTTT.

This sequence joins TRBV28 and TRBJ1-2; 8 bases are a match to TRBD1. The CDR3 has 13 amino acids. The J segment lost 5 bases and the V segment lost 4 bases, leaving 3 bases of the junction unmatched. CDR1 is MDHEN, CDR2 SYDVKM, per germline. The CDR3 loop reads CASSWTGRYGYTF. The CDR3 DNA follows: TGTGCCAGCAGTTGGACAGGGAGATATGGCTACACCTTC.

The chain joins TRBV20-1 to TRBJ1-1; TRBD1 might be the D (6 bases). Deletions cut 5 bases from V and 1 base from J, with 11 bases between. The CDR3 contains 13 residues. Germline V CDR1 and CDR2: DFQATT, SNEGSKA (reference sequence). CDR3 nucleotides: TGCAGTGCTTTACAGGGCCCGAACACTGAAGCTTTCTTT. Its translation is CSALQGPNTEAFF.

In this sample, this clonotype turned up a few times. The chain couples TRBV29-1 to TRBJ2-7; no clear D gene. Trimming stripped 5 bases from V and 3 bases from J, with 8 bases between. There are 11 residues in the CDR3. In germline, CDR1 is SQVTM, CDR2 ANQGSEA. CDR3: CSVIGSYEQYF. The CDR3 DNA follows: TGCAGCGTTATAGGTAGCTACGAGCAGTACTTC.

The V and J genes are TRBV30 and TRBJ1-5; 7 positions match TRBD1. The V gene end was trimmed by 3 bases and the J gene end by 5 bases; junction bases not matched to a gene: 10. CDR1 GTSNPN and CDR2 SVGIG come from the germline V gene (reference sequence). The CDR3 is 15 amino acids. The CDR3 region is CAWRASGTAYQPQHF. CDR3 coding DNA: TGTGCCTGGAGGGCATCCGGGACAGCCTATCAGCCCCAGCATTTT.